The present T cell receptor (beta chain) was sequenced within a study of Tregs in tolerant kidney transplant recipients. Libraries were prepared by immunoSEQ multiplex PCR; TCRdb keeps only in-frame clonotypes and omits some of them. The table shows around 43,000 clones, with more than 80% occurring only once. Points from the study as a whole: The small number of patients limits these findings pending further validation.

Note on this clone: Its antigen remains unidentified.

V was pared by 6 bases and J by 2 bases, with 8 bases of the junction left unmatched. The germline gives CDR1 MNHEY, CDR2 SMNVEV (reference sequence). CDR3 length: 17 residues. Unstimulated Tregs (CD4+CD25+CD127-) and CD4+CD25- non-Tregs were sorted from PBMCs. Regulatory T cells were sorted from thawed PBMCs rested overnight at 37°C with 200 IU/ml IL-2. The chain links TRBV27 to TRBJ2-3, with 13 bases that match TRBD2. The source of this sequence is a human donor in good health. Sequencing input: Tregs from blood. This CDR3 reads CASSGTSGTRYTDTQYF. The CDR3 DNA sequence: TGTGCCAGCAGCGGGACTAGCGGGACTCGTTACACAGATACGCAGTATTTT.